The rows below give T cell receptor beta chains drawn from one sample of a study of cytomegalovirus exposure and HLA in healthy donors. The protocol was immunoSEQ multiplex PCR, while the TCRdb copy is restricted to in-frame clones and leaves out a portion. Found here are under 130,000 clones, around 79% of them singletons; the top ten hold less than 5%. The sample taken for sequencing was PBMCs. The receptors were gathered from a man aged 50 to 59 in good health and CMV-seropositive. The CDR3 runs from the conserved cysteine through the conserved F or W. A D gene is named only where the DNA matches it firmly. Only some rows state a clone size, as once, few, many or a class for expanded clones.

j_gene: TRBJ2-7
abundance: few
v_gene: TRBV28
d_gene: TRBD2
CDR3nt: TGTGCCAGCAGGCGGGGGGGAGACTACGAGCAGTACTTC
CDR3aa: CASRRGGDYEQYF

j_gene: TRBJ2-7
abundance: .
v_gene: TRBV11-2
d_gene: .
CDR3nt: TGTGCCAGCAGCTTATTACAGGGTTACGAGCAGTACTTC
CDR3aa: CASSLLQGYEQYF

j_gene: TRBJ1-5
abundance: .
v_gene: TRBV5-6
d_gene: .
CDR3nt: TGTGCCAGCAGCTTGGGAGGGGGTAGCAATCAGCCCCAGCATTTT
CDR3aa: CASSLGGGSNQPQHF

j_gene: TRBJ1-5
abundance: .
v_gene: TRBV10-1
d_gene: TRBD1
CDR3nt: TGCGCCAGCGCGAAGGGACAGGGGAGGGGGCAGATGCGTCAGCCCCAGCATTTT
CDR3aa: CASAKGQGRGQMRQPQHF

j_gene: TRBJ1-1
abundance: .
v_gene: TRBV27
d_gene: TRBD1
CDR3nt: TGTGCCAGCAGTTCCAACAGGGGGGGAAACACTGAAGCTTTCTTT
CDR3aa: CASSSNRGGNTEAFF

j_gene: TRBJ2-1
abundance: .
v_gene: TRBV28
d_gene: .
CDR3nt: TGTGCCAGCAGTTTACAGGACATAAACAATGAGCAGTTCTTC
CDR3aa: CASSLQDINNEQFF

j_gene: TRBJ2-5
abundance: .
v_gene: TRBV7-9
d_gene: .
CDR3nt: TGTGCCAGCAGCTTAGCTTGGGCAGGTGGCCAAGAGACCCAGTACTTC
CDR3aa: CASSLAWAGGQETQYF

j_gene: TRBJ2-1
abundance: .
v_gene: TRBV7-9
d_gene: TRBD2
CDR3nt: TGTGCCAGCAGCCTTACTAGCGAAACCTACAATGAGCAGTTCTTC
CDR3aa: CASSLTSETYNEQFF

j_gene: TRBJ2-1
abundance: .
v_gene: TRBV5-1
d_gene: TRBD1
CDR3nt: TGCGCCAGCAGCCGAGACACGACAGGGAGCTCCTACAATGAGCAGTTCTTC
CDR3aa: CASSRDTTGSSYNEQFF

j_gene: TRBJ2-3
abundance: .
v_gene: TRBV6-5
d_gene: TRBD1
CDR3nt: TGTGCCACCCAACAGGGGGCCAGCACAGATACGCAGTATTTT
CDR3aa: CATQQGASTDTQYF

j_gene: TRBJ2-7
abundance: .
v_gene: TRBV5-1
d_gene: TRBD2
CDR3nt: TGCGCCAGCAGCGCATCCCCGGGACTAGACTACGAGCAGTACTTC
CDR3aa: CASSASPGLDYEQYF

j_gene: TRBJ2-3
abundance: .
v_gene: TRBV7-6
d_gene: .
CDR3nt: TGTGCCAGCAGCTTAGGCGCATTTAGTACAGATACGCAGTATTTT
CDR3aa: CASSLGAFSTDTQYF

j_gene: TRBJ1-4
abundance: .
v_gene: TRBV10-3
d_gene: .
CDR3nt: TGTGCCATCGGGCGTATAACTAATGAAAAACTGTTTTTT
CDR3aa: CAIGRITNEKLFF

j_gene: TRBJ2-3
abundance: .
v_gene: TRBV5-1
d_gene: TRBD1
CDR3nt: TGCGCCAGCAGCCGGGACAGCCCCAACACAGATACGCAGTATTTT
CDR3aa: CASSRDSPNTDTQYF

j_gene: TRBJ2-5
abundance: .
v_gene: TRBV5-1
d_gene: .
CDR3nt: TGCGCCAGCAGCTTGAGGGCGGGGCAAGAGACCCAGTACTTC
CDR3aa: CASSLRAGQETQYF

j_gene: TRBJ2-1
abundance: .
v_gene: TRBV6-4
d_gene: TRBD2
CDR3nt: TGTGCCAGCAGTGAAGATACTAGCGGCTCCTACAATGAGCAGTTCTTC
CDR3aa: CASSEDTSGSYNEQFF

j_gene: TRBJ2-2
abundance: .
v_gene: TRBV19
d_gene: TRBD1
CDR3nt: TGTGCCAGTAGTACGGGGACAGGTAACACCGGGGAGCTGTTTTTT
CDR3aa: CASSTGTGNTGELFF

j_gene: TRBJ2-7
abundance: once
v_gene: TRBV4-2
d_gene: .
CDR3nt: TGTGCCAGCAGCAAAGAGCCCTCAGGCTACGAGCAGTACTTC
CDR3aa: CASSKEPSGYEQYF

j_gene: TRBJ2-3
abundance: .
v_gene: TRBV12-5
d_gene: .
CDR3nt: TGTGCTAGTGGTTTGACAGGACAGAGCACAGATACGCAGTATTTT
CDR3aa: CASGLTGQSTDTQYF

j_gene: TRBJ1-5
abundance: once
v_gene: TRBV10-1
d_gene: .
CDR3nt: TGCGCCAGCAGGTCGTTCTATAGCAATCAGCCCCAGCATTTT
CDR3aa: CASRSFYSNQPQHF

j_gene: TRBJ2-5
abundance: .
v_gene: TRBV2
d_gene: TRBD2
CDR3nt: TGTGCCAGCACCACCGGACTAGCGGGAGTAGAGACCCAGTACTTC
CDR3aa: CASTTGLAGVETQYF

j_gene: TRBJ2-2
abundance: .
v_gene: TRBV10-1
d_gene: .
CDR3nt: TGCGCCAGCAGTGAGCCCGGCACCGGGGAGCTGTTTTTT
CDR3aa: CASSEPGTGELFF

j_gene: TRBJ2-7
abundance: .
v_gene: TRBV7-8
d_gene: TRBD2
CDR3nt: TGTGCCAGCAGCTTAGAGCTCGGGAGGTACGAGCAGTACTTC
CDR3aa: CASSLELGRYEQYF

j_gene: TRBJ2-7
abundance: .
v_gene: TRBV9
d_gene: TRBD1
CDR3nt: TGTGCCAGCAGCGTAGGAGGGACAGGCATAGCCGAGCAGTACTTC
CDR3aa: CASSVGGTGIAEQYF

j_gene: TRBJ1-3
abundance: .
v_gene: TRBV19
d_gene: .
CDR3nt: TGTGCCAGCTGCACGGCGGCTGGAAACACCATATATTTT
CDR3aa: CASCTAAGNTIYF

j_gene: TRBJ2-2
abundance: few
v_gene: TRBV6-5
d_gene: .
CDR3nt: TGTGCCAGCAGTGAATCATTAGAGACCGGGGAGCTGTTTTTT
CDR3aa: CASSESLETGELFF

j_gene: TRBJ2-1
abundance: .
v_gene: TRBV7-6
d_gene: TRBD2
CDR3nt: TGTGCCAGCAGCCCAATTCCTAGCGGACCCTACAATGAGCAGTTCTTC
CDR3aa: CASSPIPSGPYNEQFF

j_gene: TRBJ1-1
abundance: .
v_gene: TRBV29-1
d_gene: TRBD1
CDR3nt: TGCAGCGCCGGCCGGGACAGGGTAACTGAAGCTTTCTTT
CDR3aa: CSAGRDRVTEAFF

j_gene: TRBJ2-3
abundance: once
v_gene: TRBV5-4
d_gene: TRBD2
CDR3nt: TGTGCCAGCAGCTTGCAGGGAGGGCCGTCAGATACGCAGTATTTT
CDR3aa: CASSLQGGPSDTQYF

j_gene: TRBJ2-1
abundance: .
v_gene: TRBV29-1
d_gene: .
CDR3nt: TGCAGCGTTGAAGCGCGCGGCAATGAGCAGTTCTTC
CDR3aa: CSVEARGNEQFF

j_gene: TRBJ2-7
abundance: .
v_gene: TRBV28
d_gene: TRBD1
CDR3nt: TGTGCCAGCAGGACCGGGACAGGGGTATCGGGATCGCTTTACGAGCAGTACTTC
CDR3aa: CASRTGTGVSGSLYEQYF

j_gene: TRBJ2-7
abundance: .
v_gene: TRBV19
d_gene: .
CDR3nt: TGTGCCAGTAGTATTCCCGGACTCTACGAGCAGTACTTC
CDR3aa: CASSIPGLYEQYF

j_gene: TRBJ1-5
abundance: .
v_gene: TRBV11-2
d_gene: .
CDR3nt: TGTGCCAGCAGCCCCGACGAGGTACAGCCCCAGCATTTT
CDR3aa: CASSPDEVQPQHF

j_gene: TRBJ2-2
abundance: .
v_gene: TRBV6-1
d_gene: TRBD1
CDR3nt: TGTGCCAGCAGACAGGGGACGAACACCGGGGAGCTGTTTTTT
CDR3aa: CASRQGTNTGELFF

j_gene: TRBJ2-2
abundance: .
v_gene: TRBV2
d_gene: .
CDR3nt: TGTGCCAGCAGTGTTTGGCAGGGCGGCACCGGGGAGCTGTTTTTT
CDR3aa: CASSVWQGGTGELFF

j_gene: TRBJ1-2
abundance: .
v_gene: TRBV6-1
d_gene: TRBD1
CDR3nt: TGTGCCAGCCCAAAAGCCGGGACAGGAGGCTATGGCTACACCTTC
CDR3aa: CASPKAGTGGYGYTF

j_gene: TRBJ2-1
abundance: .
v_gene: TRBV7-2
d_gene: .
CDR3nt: TGTGCCAGCAGCTTAAACGCGGGACGTAGCACGAATGAGCAGTTCTTC
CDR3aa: CASSLNAGRSTNEQFF

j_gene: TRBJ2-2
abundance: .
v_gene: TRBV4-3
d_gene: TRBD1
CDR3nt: TGCGCCAGCAGCCAAGATTCCAGGGGGTACACCGGGGAGCTGTTTTTT
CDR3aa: CASSQDSRGYTGELFF